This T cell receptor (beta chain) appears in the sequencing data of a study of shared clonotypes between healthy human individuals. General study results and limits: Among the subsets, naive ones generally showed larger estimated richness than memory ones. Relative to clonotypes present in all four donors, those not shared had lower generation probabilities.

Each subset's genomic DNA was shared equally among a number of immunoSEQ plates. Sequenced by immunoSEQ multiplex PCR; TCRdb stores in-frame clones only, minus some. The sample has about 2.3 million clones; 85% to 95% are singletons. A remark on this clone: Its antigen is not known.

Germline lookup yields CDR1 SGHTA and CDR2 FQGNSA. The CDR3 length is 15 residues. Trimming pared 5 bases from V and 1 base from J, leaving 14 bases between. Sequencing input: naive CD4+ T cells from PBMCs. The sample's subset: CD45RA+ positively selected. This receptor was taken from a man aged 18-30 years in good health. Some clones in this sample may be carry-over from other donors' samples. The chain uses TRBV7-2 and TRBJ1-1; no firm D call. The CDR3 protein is CASSPSRVQNTEAFF. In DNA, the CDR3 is TGTGCCAGCAGCCCTTCTCGGGTTCAGAACACTGAAGCTTTCTTT.